Below are 5 T cell receptor beta chains sequenced from a single sample in a study of T-cell memory formation after mild COVID-19. TCRdb recomputed calls from the 5' RACE reads with MiXCR, one row per CDR3 protein. The table lists about half a million distinct CDR3 sequences, about 18% of them singletons. Specimen: PBMCs or a T cell subset sorted from them (not recorded which). The source of these receptors is an adult woman who had mild COVID-19 (a few samples of this study predate the infection). Cell type and time point are not known.

The CDR3 bases are TGCGCCAGCAGCCAAGACGGAGGGACAGGGATACTGGAAAAACTGTTTTTT. Amino acid sequence: CASSQDGGTGILEKLFF. This rearrangement joins TRBV4-1 to TRBJ1-4, with TRBD1 matching 9 bases. The length of the CDR3 is 17 residues. Germline CDR1 reads MGHRA; CDR2 reads YSYEKL. Trimming took 0 bases from V and 8 from J; bases not matched to a gene: 10.

V usage is TRBV5-6 and J usage is TRBJ2-1; perhaps TRBD1 as D (5 bases). The V gene's germline CDR1 is SGHDT and CDR2 YYEEEE. V was cut by 2 bases and J by 3 bases, with 12 bases left in between. This CDR3 comprises 15 residues. The CDR3 coding sequence is TGTGCCAGCAGCTTTGGGGCCATTAACTACAATGAGCAGTTCTTC. Encoded protein: CASSFGAINYNEQFF.

The rearrangement links TRBV12-3 or TRBV12-4 to TRBJ1-1; D is undetermined. The CDR3 spans 13 residues. With 3 bases removed from V and 7 bases from J, the gap between germline ends came to 12 bases. CDR3 sequence reads: CASSFWGMGEAFF. The CDR3 DNA follows: TGTGCCAGCAGTTTTTGGGGAATGGGTGAAGCTTTCTTT.

This clonotype was observed once. The gene calls are TRBV4-1 and TRBJ2-5; TRBD2 aligns across 11 bases. The germline CDR1 and CDR2 sequences are MGHRA and YSYEKL. The CDR3 is made up of 17 amino acids. The V segment lost 1 base and the J segment 0 bases; nucleotides outside the gene matches: 4. The CDR3 region is CASSQGRLAGNQETQYF. In DNA, the CDR3 is TGCGCCAGCAGCCAAGGACGACTAGCGGGAAACCAAGAGACCCAGTACTTC.

V is TRBV7-3 and J is TRBJ1-1, with no clear D. The CDR3 length is 15 residues. The germline V gene has CDR1 SGHTA and CDR2 FQGTGA. V was cut by 6 bases and J by 5 bases, with 19 bases left in between. In DNA form, the CDR3 reads TGTGCCAGCAGTTTGGAGTCGGGAGTAGGGACTGAAGCTTTCTTT. Translation gives CASSLESGVGTEAFF.